Presented here are 30 T cell receptor beta chains from one specimen sequenced in a study of T cells in Graves' hyperthyroidism and ophthalmopathy. TCR beta CDR3 region amplification was performed from RNA transcripts. Researchers ran a first-round RT-PCR on the TCR CDR3 using the HTBI primer set. TCRdb called the multiplex PCR reads again in MiXCR, with one record for every CDR3 protein. This table holds 600,000 to 650,000 distinct CDR3 sequences, 15% to 20% found once. The sequenced sample consisted of blood. The source is a woman aged 25 to 39 with Graves' hyperthyroidism.

The CDR3 DNA reads as TGTGCCACCAGCAGAGGAACAGGGTTAAACTATGGCTACACCTTC. Protein: CATSRGTGLNYGYTF. The genes are TRBV15 and TRBJ1-2; tentatively, D is TRBD1 (6 bases). The CDR3 is 15 amino acids. V was pared by 1 base and J by 2 bases, with 11 bases between. Germline values: CDR1 LNHNV, CDR2 YYDKDF (reference sequence).

The chain is built from TRBV4-1 and TRBJ2-7, with 8 bases identical to TRBD1. Per the germline V gene, CDR1 is MGHRA and CDR2 is YSYEKL. The ends lost 0 bases at V and 5 bases at J; junction bases unmatched: 15. The CDR3 loop spans 18 amino acids. The CDR3 bases are TGCGCCAGCAGCCAAGATCAGCCCGGGACAGGTATCTTCCACGAGCAGTACTTC. It specifies CASSQDQPGTGIFHEQYF.

This clonotype has ten or more counts. Here the CDR3 DNA reads TGTGCCAGCAGCCCCCAGAATGGGGCGGGAGAGGGCAATGAGCAGTTCTTC. Protein product: CASSPQNGAGEGNEQFF. V gene TRBV28 combines with J gene TRBJ2-1; TRBD2 agrees at 7 bases. V dropped 6 bases and J dropped 6; count of bases not matched to a gene: 17. The CDR3 sequence is 17 residues long. Germline V gene sequence: CDR1 MDHEN, CDR2 SYDVKM.

The sample holds a few counts of this clonotype. V gene TRBV5-1 combines with J gene TRBJ1-1; D is possibly TRBD1 (5 bases). Germline assignment: CDR1 SGHRS and CDR2 YFSETQ. This CDR3 contains 14 residues. V lost 7 bases to trimming and J lost 1 base, with 14 bases between them. CDR3 amino acids: CASAIGDPNTEAFF. The CDR3 DNA follows: TGCGCCAGCGCCATTGGGGACCCGAACACTGAAGCTTTCTTT.

The V and J genes are TRBV7-9 and TRBJ2-1; no reliable D call. V shed 3 bases and J shed 9 bases, with 21 bases lying between them. CDR1 is SEHNR and CDR2 is FQNEAQ in the germline V gene (reference sequence). This CDR3 spans 16 amino acids. As DNA, the CDR3 is TGTGCCAGCAGCTTGGGAAATCCGGAGTTTACCTTTGAGCAGTTCTTC. Translated, it gives CASSLGNPEFTFEQFF.

V is TRBV28 and J is TRBJ2-1; 7 positions match TRBD2. V was clipped by 6 bases and J by 3 bases; unmatched bases: 8. CDR1 is MDHEN, CDR2 SYDVKM, per germline. The CDR3 runs 15 residues. The CDR3 nucleotides read TGTGCCAGCAGAACCCTTCTAGCGGTCTACAATGAGCAGTTCTTC. Its protein product is CASRTLLAVYNEQFF.

The table lists this clonotype with many counts. V gene TRBV6-1 combines with J gene TRBJ2-1; D uncertain. This CDR3 is 13 amino acids long. Germline values: CDR1 MNHNS, CDR2 SASEGT. Trimming took 7 bases from V and 1 from J, leaving 8 bases between them. CDR3 loop: CASKWGSYNEQFF. In DNA, the CDR3 is TGTGCCAGCAAGTGGGGTTCCTACAATGAGCAGTTCTTC.

There are many counts of this clonotype. The J gene is TRBJ1-1, the V gene TRBV5-1; D unclear. Trimming took off 1 base at V and 1 base at J, with 8 bases between the two ends. The CDR3 is 14 amino acids. Germline-derived CDR1 and CDR2 are SGHRS and YFSETQ. The CDR3 sequence is CASSLLIENTEAFF. DNA of the CDR3: TGCGCCAGCAGCTTGTTGATAGAGAACACTGAAGCTTTCTTT.

The rearrangement uses TRBV12-5 and TRBJ2-7; 9 positions match TRBD2. Per the germline V gene, CDR1 is LGHNT and CDR2 is FRNRAP. The CDR3 consists of 16 residues. V trimming: 6 bases; J trimming: 5 bases; junction bases outside the gene matches: 14. The CDR3 nucleotides read TGTGCTAGTGGCCCCGGGCGGGCGGGAGGGCCACACGAGCAGTACTTC. Translated, it gives CASGPGRAGGPHEQYF.

Points on this clonotype: This sequence may be a read error, since a much larger clone differs from it by one base. The CDR3 DNA reads TGTGCCAGCAGCTATCCCCCCGGGATGGGGGATGAGCAGTACTTC. This encodes CASSYPPGMGDEQYF. This chain uses TRBV7-2 with TRBJ2-7; possibly TRBD1 or TRBD2 for D (5 bases each). CDR1 and CDR2 (germline): SGHTA, FQGNSA. Between the trimmed V and J ends, which lost 4 bases and 7 bases, there was a span of 20 bases. The CDR3 covers 15 residues. The full variable domain, its missing parts supplied by reference TRBV7-2 and TRBJ2-7, is GAGVSQSPSNKVTEKGKDVELRCDPISGHTALYWYRQSLGQGLEFLIYFQGNSAPDKSGLPSDRFSAERTGGSVSTLTIQRTQQEDSAVYLCASSYPPGMGDEQYFGPGTRLTVT.

The sample holds a few counts of this clonotype. This chain joins TRBV5-1 and TRBJ2-1; no definite D call. The CDR3 sequence is 15 residues long. The germline CDR1 and CDR2 sequences are SGHRS and YFSETQ. V was pared by 0 bases and J by 1 base, with 8 bases between. The CDR3 spells CASSLDLVSYNEQFF. The CDR3 DNA is TGCGCCAGCAGCTTGGATCTAGTATCCTACAATGAGCAGTTCTTC.

About this clonotype: A single base separates this from a much larger clone, so it may be a read error. The V gene is TRBV7-2, the J gene TRBJ2-3, with a possible D match to TRBD2 (7 bases). V dropped 2 bases and J dropped 1 base, with 13 bases sitting between them. CDR3 length: 16 amino acids. Germline V gene sequence: CDR1 SGHTA, CDR2 FQGNSA. This CDR3 is CASSLLGGEGTDTQYF. The CDR3 DNA reads TGTGCCAGCAGCTTATTAGGGGGGGAGGGCACAGATACGCAGTATTTT.

This clonotype appeared a few times. The CDR3: CASSVGIRGHSGANVLTF. The DNA of the CDR3 is TGTGCCAGCAGCGTAGGCATCCGGGGCCACTCTGGGGCCAACGTCCTGACTTTC. This chain links TRBV9 with TRBJ2-6, with D tentatively TRBD1 or TRBD2 (5 bases each). V was cut by 0 bases and J by 0 bases, with 13 bases left in between. CDR1 SGDLS and CDR2 YYNGEE come from the germline V gene. The CDR3 has 18 residues.

As concerns this clonotype: Given a much more abundant clone one base away, this may be a read error. CDR3 sequence reads: CASSPGTYQETRYF. The CDR3 DNA reads as TGTGCCAGCTCACCAGGCACCTACCAAGAGACCCGGTACTTC. This rearrangement joins TRBV18 to TRBJ2-5, with no clear D. The CDR3 totals 14 residues. Per the germline V gene, CDR1 is KGHSH and CDR2 is LQKENI.

V is TRBV20-1 and J is TRBJ2-5; D is perhaps TRBD2 (5 bases). Trimming removed 6 bases at V and 3 bases at J, with 11 bases between. The CDR3 length is 12 residues. Germline V gene data show CDR1 as DFQATT and CDR2 as SNEGSKA (reference sequence). The CDR3 DNA reads as TGCAGTGCCCCGATAGCGAAAGAGACCCAGTACTTC. Protein product: CSAPIAKETQYF.

The CDR3 spells CASSLRDGLNQPQHF. DNA of the CDR3: TGTGCCAGCAGCCTAAGGGACGGACTCAATCAGCCCCAGCATTTT. V gene TRBV6-1 combines with J gene TRBJ1-5; D possibly corresponds to TRBD1 (5 bases). Between the trimmed V and J ends, which lost 6 bases and 3 bases, there was a span of 15 bases. This CDR3 contains 15 residues. CDR1 and CDR2 (germline): MNHNS, SASEGT.

The chain uses TRBV11-2 and TRBJ1-3; D is unresolved. The V gene's germline CDR1 is SGHAT and CDR2 FQNNGV. V was shortened by 6 bases and J by 0 bases, with 6 bases between the two germline ends. The CDR3 is made up of 13 amino acids. The CDR3 protein is CASRPASGNTIYF. CDR3 DNA sequence: TGTGCCAGCAGACCAGCCTCTGGAAACACCATATATTTT.

This clonotype was observed a handful of times. The J gene is TRBJ1-6, the V gene TRBV5-6; TRBD1 is a possible D gene (6 bases). The CDR3 sequence is 12 residues long. V gave up 6 bases and J gave up 14 bases, with 15 bases separating them. Germline V gene lookup returns CDR1 SGHDT and CDR2 YYEEEE. The CDR3 protein is CASTEGGRSLHF. The CDR3 DNA reads TGTGCCAGCACCGAGGGGGGCAGATCCCTCCACTTT.

This clonotype was detected a few times. The V call is TRBV5-8, the J call TRBJ2-5; possible D gene TRBD2, 6 bases. The ends were cut back, 0 bases at V and 1 base at J, with 7 bases in the middle. In germline, CDR1 is SGHTS, CDR2 YDEGEE. This CDR3 has 14 residues. The CDR3 DNA follows: TGTGCCAGCAGCTTGGCGGGGGTCCAAGAGACCCAGTACTTC. This encodes CASSLAGVQETQYF.

This sequence joins TRBV10-3 and TRBJ2-1, with a possible D match to TRBD1 (5 bases). The germline V and J ends were trimmed by 10 bases and 5 bases, with 21 bases remaining between them. The germline V gene has CDR1 ENHRY and CDR2 SYGVKD. The CDR3 has 15 residues. In DNA form, the CDR3 reads TGTGCCAACCACCTTTCTCGAGACAGCCACAATGAGCAGTTCTTC. This encodes CANHLSRDSHNEQFF.

This clonotype was seen repeatedly, ten times or more. The chain links TRBV5-1 to TRBJ1-2, with a possible D match to TRBD1 (6 bases). V was trimmed by 0 bases and J by 5 bases, leaving 11 bases between them. This CDR3 has 14 residues. Germline V CDR1 and CDR2: SGHRS, YFSETQ. As DNA, the CDR3 is TGCGCCAGCAGCTTGGAGGCAGGGACATATGGCTACACCTTC. Its protein is CASSLEAGTYGYTF.

This clonotype was detected many times. The chain has TRBV20-1 and TRBJ2-3; 11 nucleotides match TRBD2. Germline loops: CDR1 DFQATT, CDR2 SNEGSKA (reference sequence). The J segment lost 3 bases and the V segment lost 6 bases, leaving 5 bases of the junction unmatched. This CDR3 region has 14 residues. The CDR3 loop reads CSALSSGRTDTQYF. CDR3 sequence (DNA): TGCAGTGCACTGTCTAGCGGGAGGACAGATACGCAGTATTTT.

The sample holds many counts of this clonotype. The genes are TRBV11-2 and TRBJ2-1; 13 bases fit TRBD2. Germline CDR1 SGHAT, CDR2 FQNNGV. The ends lost 5 bases at V and 4 bases at J; junction bases unmatched: 5. The CDR3 length is 16 residues. CDR3 bases: TGTGCCAGCAGCCGTGGGACTAGCGGGATATACAATGAGCAGTTCTTC. Its translation is CASSRGTSGIYNEQFF.

This clonotype was detected a few times. The chain uses TRBV28 and TRBJ1-4, with 7 bases matching TRBD1. This CDR3 region has 14 residues. Germline V gene sequence: CDR1 MDHEN, CDR2 SYDVKM. V lost 6 bases, J lost 11 bases, and 12 bases stayed unmatched. The CDR3 coding sequence is TGTGCCAGCAGGGGAGGCGGACAGGAGTTGAAACTGTTTTTT. Translating it yields CASRGGGQELKLFF.

The table lists this clonotype with many counts. The chain employs TRBV20-1 and TRBJ1-1, with D possibly being TRBD1 (6 bases). With 6 bases removed from V and 2 bases from J, the gap between germline ends came to 19 bases. Germline CDR1 reads DFQATT; CDR2 reads SNEGSKA (reference sequence). The CDR3 contains 15 residues. The chain's CDR3 is CSAPRPGQTNTEAFF. DNA of the CDR3: TGCAGTGCCCCGCGACCCGGACAGACCAACACTGAAGCTTTCTTT.

The CDR3 protein is CSAKGDRDPDTQYF. CDR3 bases: TGCAGTGCAAAAGGGGACAGGGACCCAGATACGCAGTATTTT. The chain links TRBV20-1 to TRBJ2-3; 9 positions match TRBD1. Unmatched junction bases numbered 8, after V lost 6 bases and J lost 4 bases. This CDR3 is 14 amino acids long. Germline V gene lookup returns CDR1 DFQATT and CDR2 SNEGSKA (reference sequence).

The chain recombines TRBV6-2 or TRBV6-3 with TRBJ1-1, with D tentatively TRBD1 (6 bases). Between the trimmed V and J ends, which lost 6 bases and 11 bases, there was a span of 16 bases. Germline-derived CDR1 and CDR2 are MNHEY and SVGEGT. The CDR3 runs to 12 residues. CDR3 DNA: TGTGCCAGCAGCCACTCAGGGGATGGGGCTTTCTTT. Translating gives CASSHSGDGAFF.

Ten or more counts support this clonotype. V and J are TRBV6-2 or TRBV6-3 and TRBJ1-5; TRBD1 matches at 8 bases. The CDR3 contains 15 residues. Trimming removed 5 bases from V and 6 bases from J; junction bases left unmatched: 9. Germline V lookup: CDR1 MNHEY, CDR2 SVGEGT. The CDR3 nucleotides are TGTGCCAGCAGTCAAACAGGGGGAGGCGGTCAGCCCCAGCATTTT. Translation gives CASSQTGGGGQPQHF.

This clonotype was observed at least ten times. V is TRBV6-1 and J is TRBJ1-1; maybe TRBD1 (5 bases). CDR3 length: 13 residues. In germline, CDR1 is MNHNS, CDR2 SASEGT. Trimming pared 6 bases from V and 5 bases from J, leaving 13 bases between. The CDR3 nucleotides are TGTGCCAGCAGGAGAGGCGGGGGGACTGAAGCTTTCTTT. It specifies CASRRGGGTEAFF.

The chain couples TRBV2 to TRBJ1-2; 8 bases map to TRBD1. This CDR3 region has 15 residues. With 7 bases clipped from V and 5 bases from J, the junction kept 12 bases outside the gene matches. Germline CDR1 reads SNHLY; CDR2 reads FYNNEI. The CDR3 nucleotides read TGTGCCAGCATTTCATTACAGGGGGGAGGGTATGGCTACACCTTC. Translation gives CASISLQGGGYGYTF.